This T cell receptor beta chain was captured in a study of Graves' ophthalmopathy and Graves' hyperthyroidism. V lost 1 base and J 6 bases, leaving 12 bases between the germline ends. Germline V gene sequence: CDR1 LNHDA, CDR2 SQIVND (reference sequence). The CDR3 contains 15 residues. This clonotype was recorded a few times. The sequenced template was RNA, covering the TCR beta CDR3 region. The library came from an HTBI-primed first-round RT-PCR and a second-round multiplex PCR. A single record per CDR3 protein comes from TCRdb applying MiXCR to the multiplex PCR reads. The sample yields approximately 1.2 million distinct CDR3 sequences, approximately 35% seen once.

Sequenced material: peripheral blood or thyroid tissue (not recorded which). The TCR originated in an adult man with Graves' hyperthyroidism. The V gene is TRBV19, the J gene TRBJ2-2; D is possibly TRBD2 (5 bases). The CDR3 loop reads CASSIGQRGPGELFF. The CDR3 nucleotides read TGTGCCAGTAGTATAGGCCAGAGAGGGCCCGGGGAGCTGTTTTTT.